The clone carrying this TCR beta chain was counted many times. Its antigen is undetermined. Between the trimmed V and J ends, which lost 1 base and 7 bases, there was a span of 8 bases. The germline CDR1 and CDR2 sequences are DFQATT and SNEGSKA (reference sequence). The CDR3 contains 12 residues. These data come from a study of tumor and adjacent non-tumor tissue in lung cancer. General study points: Normal lung showed higher cumulative top 100 clone frequency than tumor.

A modified ARM-PCR protocol with three rounds of nested PCR amplified TCRbeta. TCRdb passed the multiplex PCR reads through MiXCR, listing each CDR3 protein once. The data hold some 200,000 distinct CDR3 sequences, with around 71% observed a single time. RNA was extracted from bulk tissue without any cell sorting. The receptor comes from a man aged 60-69 years with non-small cell lung cancer. This chain joins TRBV20-1 and TRBJ2-1; D is uncertain. Sequencing was carried out using lung tumor tissue. CDR3 sequence reads: CSARVTKNEQFF. Written as DNA, the CDR3 is TGCAGTGCTAGAGTCACTAAAAATGAGCAGTTCTTC.